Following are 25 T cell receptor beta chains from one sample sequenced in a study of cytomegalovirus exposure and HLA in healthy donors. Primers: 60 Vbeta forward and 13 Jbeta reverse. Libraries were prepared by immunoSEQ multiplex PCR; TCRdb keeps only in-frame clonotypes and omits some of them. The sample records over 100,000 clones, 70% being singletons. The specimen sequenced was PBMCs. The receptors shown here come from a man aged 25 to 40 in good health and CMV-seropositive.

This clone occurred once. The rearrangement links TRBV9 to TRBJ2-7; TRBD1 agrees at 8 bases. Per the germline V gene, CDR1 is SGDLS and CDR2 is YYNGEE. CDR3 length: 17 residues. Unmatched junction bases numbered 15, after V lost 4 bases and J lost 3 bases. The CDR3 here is CASSRSPLKQGGYEQYF. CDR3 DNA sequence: TGTGCCAGCAGCCGAAGCCCATTAAAACAGGGGGGCTACGAGCAGTACTTC.

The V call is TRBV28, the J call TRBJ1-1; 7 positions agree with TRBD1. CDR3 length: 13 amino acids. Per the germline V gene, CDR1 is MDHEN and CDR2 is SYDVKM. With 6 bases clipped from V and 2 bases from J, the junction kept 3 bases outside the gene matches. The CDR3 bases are TGTGCCAGCAGCGACAGGGTAAACACTGAAGCTTTCTTT. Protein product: CASSDRVNTEAFF.

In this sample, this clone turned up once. The DNA of the CDR3 is TGTGCCAGCAGTGAGCTCATACTAGGCGCCGAGCAGTACTTC. This codes for CASSELILGAEQYF. The V call is TRBV6-1, the J call TRBJ2-7; weak D call: TRBD2 (5 bases). This CDR3 is built from 14 residues. With 3 bases removed from V and 6 bases from J, the gap between germline ends came to 15 bases. Germline-derived CDR1 and CDR2 are MNHNS and SASEGT.

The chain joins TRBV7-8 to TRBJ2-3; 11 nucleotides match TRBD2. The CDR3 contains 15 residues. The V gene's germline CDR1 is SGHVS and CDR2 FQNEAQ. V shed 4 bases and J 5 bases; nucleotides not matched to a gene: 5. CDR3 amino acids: CASSSLAGEGDTQYF. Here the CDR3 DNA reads TGTGCCAGCAGCTCACTAGCGGGAGAGGGAGATACGCAGTATTTT.

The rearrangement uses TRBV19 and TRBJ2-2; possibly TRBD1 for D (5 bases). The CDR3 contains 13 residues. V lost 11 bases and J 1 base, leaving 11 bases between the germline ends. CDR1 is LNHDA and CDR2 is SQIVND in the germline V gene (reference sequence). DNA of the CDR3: TGTGCCGGGAAGACAGAGAACACCGGGGAGCTGTTTTTT. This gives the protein CAGKTENTGELFF.

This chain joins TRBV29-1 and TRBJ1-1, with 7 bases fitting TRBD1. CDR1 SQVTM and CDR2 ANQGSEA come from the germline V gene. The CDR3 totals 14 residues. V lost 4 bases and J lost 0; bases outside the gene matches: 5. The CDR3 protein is CSVGGGGLNTEAFF. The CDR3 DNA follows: TGCAGCGTTGGAGGGGGCGGTCTGAACACTGAAGCTTTCTTT.

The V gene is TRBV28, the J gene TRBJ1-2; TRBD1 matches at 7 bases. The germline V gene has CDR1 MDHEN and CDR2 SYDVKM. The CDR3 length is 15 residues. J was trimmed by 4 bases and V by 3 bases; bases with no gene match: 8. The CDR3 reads CASSFDRVRSYGYTF. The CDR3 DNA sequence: TGTGCCAGCAGTTTCGACAGGGTAAGGAGCTATGGCTACACCTTC.

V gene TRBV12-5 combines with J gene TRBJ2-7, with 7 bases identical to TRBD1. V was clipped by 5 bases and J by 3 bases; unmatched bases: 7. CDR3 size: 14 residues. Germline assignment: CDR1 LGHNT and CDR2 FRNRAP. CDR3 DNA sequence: TGTGCTAGTGGTGTTGGACAGGACCACTACGAGCAGTACTTC. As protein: CASGVGQDHYEQYF.

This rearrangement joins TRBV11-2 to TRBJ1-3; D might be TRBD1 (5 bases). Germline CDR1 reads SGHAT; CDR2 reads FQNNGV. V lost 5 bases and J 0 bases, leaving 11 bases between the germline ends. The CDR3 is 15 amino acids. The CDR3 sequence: CASSRDWSSGNTIYF. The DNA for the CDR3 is TGTGCCAGCAGCCGGGACTGGAGCTCTGGAAACACCATATATTTT.

CDR3 sequence: CSVPDTANYGYTF. CDR3 coding DNA: TGCAGCGTTCCCGATACAGCTAACTATGGCTACACCTTC. The chain is built from TRBV29-1 and TRBJ1-2; the D is unclear. The CDR3 extends over 13 amino acids. V was pared by 5 bases and J by 0 bases, with 10 bases between. Germline CDR1 SQVTM, CDR2 ANQGSEA. The complete variable domain, with remaining parts taken from reference TRBV29-1 and TRBJ1-2, reads SAVISQKPSRDICQRGTSLTIQCQVDSQVTMMFWYRQQPGQSLTLIATANQGSEATYESGFVIDKFPISRPNLTFSTLTVSNMSPEDSSIYLCSVPDTANYGYTFGSGTRLTVV.

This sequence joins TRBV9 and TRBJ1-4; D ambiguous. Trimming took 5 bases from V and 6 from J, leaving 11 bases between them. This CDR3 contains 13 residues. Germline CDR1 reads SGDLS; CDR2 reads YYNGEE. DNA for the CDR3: TGTGCCAGCAGTGAAGGGCGGGATGAAAAACTGTTTTTT. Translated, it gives CASSEGRDEKLFF.

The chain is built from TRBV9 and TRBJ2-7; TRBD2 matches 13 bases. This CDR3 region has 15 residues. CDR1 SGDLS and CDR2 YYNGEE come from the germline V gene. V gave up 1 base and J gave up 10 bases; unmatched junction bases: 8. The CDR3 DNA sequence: TGTGCCAGCAGCGTAAATGGACTAGCGGGAGCCGAACAGTACGTC. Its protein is CASSVNGLAGAEQYV.

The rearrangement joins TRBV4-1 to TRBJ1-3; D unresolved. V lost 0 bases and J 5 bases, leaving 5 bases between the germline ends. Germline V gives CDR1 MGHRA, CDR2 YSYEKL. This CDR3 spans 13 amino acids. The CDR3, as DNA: TGCGCCAGCAGCCAAGACGGGAGAAACACCATATATTTT. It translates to CASSQDGRNTIYF.

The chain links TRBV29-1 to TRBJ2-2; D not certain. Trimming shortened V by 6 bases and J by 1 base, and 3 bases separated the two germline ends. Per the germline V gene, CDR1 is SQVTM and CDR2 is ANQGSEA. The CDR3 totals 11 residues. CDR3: CSVQNTGELFF. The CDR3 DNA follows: TGCAGCGTCCAGAACACCGGGGAGCTGTTTTTT.

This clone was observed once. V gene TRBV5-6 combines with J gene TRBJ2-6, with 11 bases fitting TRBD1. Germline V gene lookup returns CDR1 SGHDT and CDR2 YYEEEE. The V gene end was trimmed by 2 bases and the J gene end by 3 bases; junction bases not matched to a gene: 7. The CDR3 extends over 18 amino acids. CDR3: CASSFGTGGGFGANVLTF. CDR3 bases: TGTGCCAGCAGCTTTGGGACAGGGGGGGGTTTTGGGGCCAACGTCCTGACTTTC.

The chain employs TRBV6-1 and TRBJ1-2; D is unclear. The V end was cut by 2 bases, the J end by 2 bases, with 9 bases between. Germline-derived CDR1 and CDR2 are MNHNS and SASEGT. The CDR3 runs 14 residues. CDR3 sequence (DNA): TGTGCCAGCAGTGAATATGGCAGAAACTATGGCTACACCTTC. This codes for CASSEYGRNYGYTF.

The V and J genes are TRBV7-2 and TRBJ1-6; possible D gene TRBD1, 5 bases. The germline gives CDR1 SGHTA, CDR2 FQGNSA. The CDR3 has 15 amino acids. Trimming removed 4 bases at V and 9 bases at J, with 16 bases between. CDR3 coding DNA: TGTGCCAGCAGCTCCAGGTCAGGGTCGGGTTCACCCCTCCACTTT. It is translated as CASSSRSGSGSPLHF.

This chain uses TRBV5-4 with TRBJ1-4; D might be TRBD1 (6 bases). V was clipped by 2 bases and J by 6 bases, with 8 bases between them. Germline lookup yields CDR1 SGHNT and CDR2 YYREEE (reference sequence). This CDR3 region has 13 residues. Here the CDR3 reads CASSFSGDEKLFF. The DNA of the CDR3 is TGTGCCAGCAGCTTTTCAGGGGATGAAAAACTGTTTTTT.

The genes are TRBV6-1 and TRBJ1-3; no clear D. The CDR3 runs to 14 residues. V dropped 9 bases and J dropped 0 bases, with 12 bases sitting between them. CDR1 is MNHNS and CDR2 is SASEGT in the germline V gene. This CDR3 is CASSSSFSGNTIYF. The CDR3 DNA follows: TGTGCCAGTTCCTCTTCCTTCTCTGGAAACACCATATATTTT.

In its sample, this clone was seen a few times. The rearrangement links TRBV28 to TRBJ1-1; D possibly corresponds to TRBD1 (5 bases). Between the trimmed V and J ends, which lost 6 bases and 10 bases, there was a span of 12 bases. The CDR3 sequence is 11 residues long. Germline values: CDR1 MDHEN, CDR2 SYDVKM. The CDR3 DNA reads TGTGCCAGCAGCCTGGGGCGGGGAGCTTTCTTT. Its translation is CASSLGRGAFF.

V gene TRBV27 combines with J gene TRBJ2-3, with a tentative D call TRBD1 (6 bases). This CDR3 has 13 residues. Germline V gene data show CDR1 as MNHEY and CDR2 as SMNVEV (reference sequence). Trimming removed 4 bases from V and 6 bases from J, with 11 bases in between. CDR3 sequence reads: CASSSLGADTQYF. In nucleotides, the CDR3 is TGTGCCAGCAGTTCCCTGGGGGCGGATACGCAGTATTTT.

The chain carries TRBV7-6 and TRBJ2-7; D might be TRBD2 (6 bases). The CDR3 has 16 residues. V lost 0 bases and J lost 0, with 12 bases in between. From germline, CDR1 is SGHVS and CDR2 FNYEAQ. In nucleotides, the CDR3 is TGTGCCAGCAGCTTAGCAGCTCGCGGGGCCTCCTACGAGCAGTACTTC. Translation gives CASSLAARGASYEQYF.

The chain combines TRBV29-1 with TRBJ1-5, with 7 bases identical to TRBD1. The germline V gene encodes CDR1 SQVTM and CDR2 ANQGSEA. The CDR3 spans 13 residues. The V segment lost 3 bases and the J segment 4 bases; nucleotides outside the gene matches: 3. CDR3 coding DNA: TGCAGCGTTGAGGCAGGGGGGAATCAGCCCCAGCATTTT. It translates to CSVEAGGNQPQHF.

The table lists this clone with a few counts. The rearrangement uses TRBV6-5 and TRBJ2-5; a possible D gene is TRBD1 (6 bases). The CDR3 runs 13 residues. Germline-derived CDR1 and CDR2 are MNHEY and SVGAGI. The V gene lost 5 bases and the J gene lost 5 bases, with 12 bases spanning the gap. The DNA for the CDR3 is TGTGCCAGCAGTCTAACAGGGTTGGAGACCCAGTACTTC. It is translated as CASSLTGLETQYF.

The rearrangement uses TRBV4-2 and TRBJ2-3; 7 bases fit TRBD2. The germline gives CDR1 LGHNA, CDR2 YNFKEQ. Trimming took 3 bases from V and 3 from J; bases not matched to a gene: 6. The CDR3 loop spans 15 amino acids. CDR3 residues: CASSQGGVGTDTQYF. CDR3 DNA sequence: TGTGCCAGCAGCCAGGGGGGGGTGGGGACAGATACGCAGTATTTT.